What follows are 15 T cell receptor beta chains derived from one specimen sequenced in a study of human CD8 memory T cell subsets. Production of TCR beta libraries used UMI-labeled 5' RACE as the method. TCRdb re-called the 5' RACE reads; every CDR3 protein appears as one record, without DNA. This table lists around 7,300 distinct CDR3 sequences. Input material: CD8+ T cells from PBMCs. Every receptor here comes from a human donor in good health.

The J gene is TRBJ1-2, the V gene TRBV7-9; TCRdb gives TRBD1 as the D gene, but with no DNA this cannot be confirmed. CDR1 and CDR2 from the germline V gene are SEHNR and FQNEAQ (reference sequence). CDR3 length equals 14 residues. This chain's CDR3 is CASSPLEGYYGYTF. The entire variable domain, with the rest obtained from reference TRBV7-9 and TRBJ1-2, is as follows: DTGVSQNPRHKITKRGQNVTFRCDPISEHNRLYWYRQTLGQGPEFLTYFQNEAQLEKSRLLSDRFSAERPKGSFSTLEIQRTEQGDSAMYLCASSPLEGYYGYTFGSGTRLTVV.

By frequency, this clonotype is medium-sized. The J gene is TRBJ2-7, the V gene TRBV12-3 or TRBV12-4. The CDR3 runs 15 residues. The CDR3 region is CASSFAASKHYEQYF.

The CDR3 is CASSPKGRALYNEQFF. The gene calls are TRBV4-2 and TRBJ2-1; TCRdb gives TRBD2 as the D gene, but with no DNA this cannot be confirmed. This CDR3 has 16 residues. The germline V gene encodes CDR1 LGHNA and CDR2 YNFKEQ.

The chain is built from TRBV9 and TRBJ2-1; TCRdb selects TRBD2, and the lack of DNA leaves this call unchecked. There are 14 residues in the CDR3. CDR1 and CDR2 from the germline V gene are SGDLS and YYNGEE. CDR3 sequence reads: CASSDGSRPNEQFF.

The chain joins TRBV28 to TRBJ1-1. Germline CDR1 reads MDHEN; CDR2 reads SYDVKM. The CDR3 contains 16 residues. The CDR3 region is CASSLVAHRWDTEAFF.

The chain joins TRBV7-6 to TRBJ1-2; the D call of TRBD1 rests on TCRdb alone, since no DNA is present to check it. The CDR3 has 13 amino acids. Germline CDR1 reads SGHVS; CDR2 reads FNYEAQ. CDR3 sequence: CASSFRGEYGYTF.

The genes are TRBV21-1 and TRBJ2-3; the TCRdb call, TRBD1, lacks DNA for checking. TRBV21-1 is shown as a pseudogene. The CDR3 loop spans 15 amino acids. This chain's CDR3 is CASSKEGAEGDTQYF.

The V and J genes are TRBV19 and TRBJ2-1. The CDR3 length is 13 residues. Germline CDR1 reads LNHDA; CDR2 reads SQIVND (reference sequence). CDR3: CASSFAGYNEQFF.

The V gene is TRBV29-1, the J gene TRBJ2-7. CDR3 length equals 12 residues. Germline values: CDR1 SQVTM, CDR2 ANQGSEA. The CDR3 spells CSVEARTDEQYF.

The chain couples TRBV4-3 to TRBJ2-5; TCRdb calls TRBD2, which cannot be checked without DNA. Germline-derived CDR1 and CDR2 are LGHNA and YSLEER. The CDR3 loop spans 15 amino acids. The CDR3 reads CASSPSGGFQETQYF.

Measured by frequency, this clonotype is medium-sized. CDR3 loop: CASSRQEFNQPQHF. The gene calls are TRBV6-2 or TRBV6-3 and TRBJ1-5; TCRdb calls TRBD1, which cannot be checked without DNA. The length of the CDR3 is 14 residues. The germline CDR1 and CDR2 sequences are MNHEY and SVGEGT.

The rearrangement uses TRBV9 and TRBJ2-7; the TCRdb D gene call, TRBD1, has no DNA to confirm it. The germline V gene has CDR1 SGDLS and CDR2 YYNGEE. The CDR3 runs to 16 residues. This CDR3 is CASSATDPGPTYEQYF.

The CDR3 loop is CASSLIQGTYEQYF. The rearrangement links TRBV7-8 to TRBJ2-7; as DNA is missing, the TRBD1 call by TCRdb cannot be tested. This CDR3 is built from 14 residues. Germline-derived CDR1 and CDR2 are SGHVS and FQNEAQ.

Considering frequency, this clonotype is medium-sized. V usage is TRBV11-2 and J usage is TRBJ1-2; with no DNA, the TCRdb D assignment of TRBD1 cannot be verified. CDR1 SGHAT and CDR2 FQNNGV come from the germline V gene. The CDR3 consists of 15 residues. The CDR3 reads CASSLVPGGSYGYTF.

This chain joins TRBV6-2 or TRBV6-3 and TRBJ2-3. Germline CDR1 MNHEY, CDR2 SVGEGT. The CDR3 runs 13 residues. The CDR3 region is CASSYWSADTQYF.